The rows below give T cell receptor beta chains drawn from one sample of a study of early T cells in non-severe SARS-CoV-2 infection. TCRdb passed the 5' RACE reads through MiXCR, listing each CDR3 protein once. The data hold approximately 45,000 distinct CDR3 sequences, with over 6% observed a single time. The sequenced material came from whole blood. The receptors here all came from an adult who was a healthcare worker with PCR-confirmed SARS-CoV-2 infection or an uninfected control (not recorded which). Each CDR3 is given with its conserved first and last residue. The D gene is left open where the match is weak. Part of the rows lack a size; the others show once, few, many or a class for expanded clones.

size: many; J: TRBJ1-1; D: TRBD1; V: TRBV19; CDR3: CASRETGLVTEAFF; DNA: TGTGCCAGTAGAGAGACAGGGTTGGTCACTGAAGCTTTCTTT
size: many; J: TRBJ2-3; D: .; V: TRBV7-2; CDR3: CASSFWGVSTDTQYF; DNA: TGTGCCAGCAGCTTTTGGGGGGTGAGCACAGATACGCAGTATTTT
size: many; J: TRBJ2-1; D: .; V: TRBV11-2; CDR3: CASSLGRGSNEQFF; DNA: TGTGCCAGCAGCTTAGGGCGGGGTAGCAATGAGCAGTTCTTC
size: .; J: TRBJ2-3; D: .; V: TRBV4-2; CDR3: CASSPQAPSTDTQYF; DNA: TGTGCCAGCAGCCCTCAAGCGCCTAGCACAGATACGCAGTATTTT
size: .; J: TRBJ2-7; D: .; V: TRBV7-2; CDR3: CASSLGQYEQYF; DNA: TGTGCCAGCAGCTTAGGACAGTACGAGCAGTACTTC
size: many; J: TRBJ1-1; D: TRBD1; V: TRBV5-1; CDR3: CASSSSTGGNTEAFF; DNA: TGCGCCAGCAGCTCTTCGACAGGGGGCAACACTGAAGCTTTCTTT
size: .; J: TRBJ2-5; D: .; V: TRBV6-5; CDR3: CASSYSGREEQTQYF; DNA: TGTGCCAGCAGTTACTCGGGCAGGGAGGAGCAGACCCAGTACTTC
size: few; J: TRBJ2-3; D: .; V: TRBV12-3/TRBV12-4; CDR3: CASSPLITDTQYF; DNA: TGTGCCAGCAGCCCCCTGATCACAGATACGCAGTATTTT
size: .; J: TRBJ2-7; D: .; V: TRBV5-1; CDR3: CASSYQGFEQYF; DNA: TGCGCCAGCAGCTACCAGGGGTTCGAGCAGTACTTC
size: .; J: TRBJ1-2; D: .; V: TRBV7-2; CDR3: CASSLAPGYGYTF; DNA: TGTGCCAGCAGCTTAGCCCCAGGCTATGGCTACACCTTC
size: many; J: TRBJ1-5; D: .; V: TRBV7-8; CDR3: CASSFGGHSNQPQHF; DNA: TGTGCCAGCAGCTTCGGAGGCCATAGCAATCAGCCCCAGCATTTT
size: .; J: TRBJ2-5; D: TRBD2; V: TRBV14; CDR3: CASSHRAGGRETQYF; DNA: TGTGCCAGCAGCCACAGAGCGGGGGGTCGAGAGACCCAGTACTTC
size: .; J: TRBJ2-1; D: TRBD2; V: TRBV7-9; CDR3: CASSYIQTSPQFF; DNA: TGTGCCAGCAGCTATATACAGACTAGCCCGCAGTTCTTC
size: .; J: TRBJ2-7; D: .; V: TRBV30; CDR3: CAWSPVEYEQYF; DNA: TGTGCCTGGAGTCCTGTTGAGTACGAGCAGTACTTC
size: few; J: TRBJ2-1; D: TRBD2; V: TRBV24-1; CDR3: CATSPGGGINEQFF; DNA: TGTGCCACCAGTCCTGGCGGGGGAATCAATGAGCAGTTCTTC
size: many; J: TRBJ1-2; D: .; V: TRBV7-9; CDR3: CASSLVSQAYGYTF; DNA: TGTGCCAGCAGCTTAGTCTCCCAGGCCTATGGCTACACCTTC
size: few; J: TRBJ2-7; D: .; V: TRBV27; CDR3: CASSLTGVTYEQYF; DNA: TGTGCCAGCAGTTTAACAGGCGTAACCTACGAGCAGTACTTC
size: many; J: TRBJ1-3; D: TRBD1; V: TRBV5-4; CDR3: CASSPDRERSGNTIYF; DNA: TGTGCCAGCAGCCCGGACAGGGAACGCTCTGGAAACACCATATATTTT
size: .; J: TRBJ2-2; D: .; V: TRBV5-6; CDR3: CASSLLTIGSGELFF; DNA: TGTGCCAGCAGCTTACTCACTATTGGGTCCGGGGAGCTGTTTTTT
size: many; J: TRBJ2-3; D: .; V: TRBV7-9; CDR3: CASSFRQQHTDTQYF; DNA: TGTGCCAGCAGCTTCCGACAGCAGCACACAGATACGCAGTATTTT
size: many; J: TRBJ1-2; D: .; V: TRBV4-1; CDR3: CASSAGTREYYGYTF; DNA: TGCGCCAGCTCTGCCGGGACACGGGAATACTATGGCTACACCTTC
size: many; J: TRBJ2-3; D: TRBD2; V: TRBV20-1; CDR3: CSAPTSGGTDTQYF; DNA: TGCAGTGCCCCGACTAGCGGGGGCACAGATACGCAGTATTTT
size: many; J: TRBJ2-5; D: TRBD2; V: TRBV3-1; CDR3: CASSLPGGSYQETQYF; DNA: TGTGCCAGCAGCCTTCCGGGGGGGTCCTACCAAGAGACCCAGTACTTC
size: few; J: TRBJ1-1; D: .; V: TRBV6-5; CDR3: CASSYSAIPTEAFF; DNA: TGTGCCAGCAGTTACTCGGCGATTCCCACTGAAGCTTTCTTT
size: many; J: TRBJ2-1; D: TRBD2; V: TRBV14; CDR3: CASSPLAGGQNEQFF; DNA: TGTGCCAGCAGCCCTCTAGCGGGGGGGCAGAATGAGCAGTTCTTC
size: few; J: TRBJ1-1; D: .; V: TRBV11-2; CDR3: CASSPAGLPNTEAFF; DNA: TGTGCCAGCAGCCCGGCAGGGTTGCCGAACACTGAAGCTTTCTTT
size: .; J: TRBJ1-1; D: .; V: TRBV3-1; CDR3: CASSPLLLNTEAFF; DNA: TGTGCCAGCAGCCCTCTCTTGCTGAACACTGAAGCTTTCTTT
size: many; J: TRBJ2-3; D: TRBD2; V: TRBV6-5; CDR3: CASSSVPGGPGDTQYF; DNA: TGTGCCAGCAGCTCCGTTCCGGGGGGGCCGGGTGATACGCAGTATTTT
size: many; J: TRBJ1-2; D: .; V: TRBV19; CDR3: CASSIAGGVGYGYTF; DNA: TGTGCCAGTAGTATCGCGGGGGGCGTCGGCTATGGCTACACCTTC
size: many; J: TRBJ2-7; D: .; V: TRBV12-3/TRBV12-4; CDR3: CASRAASVYEQYF; DNA: TGTGCCAGCAGGGCCGCTAGCGTCTACGAGCAGTACTTC
size: few; J: TRBJ2-5; D: TRBD2; V: TRBV5-1; CDR3: CASSLEAASGDGETQYF; DNA: TGCGCCAGCAGCTTGGAGGCAGCGAGCGGGGACGGGGAGACCCAGTACTTC
size: many; J: TRBJ1-1; D: .; V: TRBV7-9; CDR3: CASSLVMAGEAFF; DNA: TGTGCCAGCAGCTTAGTGATGGCCGGTGAAGCTTTCTTT
size: .; J: TRBJ1-2; D: .; V: TRBV14; CDR3: CASSQTTGIYGYTF; DNA: TGTGCCAGCAGCCAGACGACAGGAATCTATGGCTACACCTTC
size: few; J: TRBJ1-2; D: TRBD1; V: TRBV3-1; CDR3: CASSQRQGINYGYTF; DNA: TGTGCCAGCAGCCAAAGACAGGGGATTAACTATGGCTACACCTTC
size: many; J: TRBJ2-5; D: .; V: TRBV11-2; CDR3: CASLARSGETQYF; DNA: TGTGCCAGCCTGGCCCGGTCGGGGGAGACCCAGTACTTC
size: many; J: TRBJ2-1; D: .; V: TRBV9; CDR3: CASSVTGGHEQFF; DNA: TGTGCCAGCAGCGTAACCGGGGGACATGAGCAGTTCTTC
size: many; J: TRBJ2-5; D: TRBD2; V: TRBV27; CDR3: CASSSKTSGGQETQYF; DNA: TGTGCCAGCAGTTCCAAGACTAGCGGGGGGCAAGAGACCCAGTACTTC
size: many; J: TRBJ2-1; D: TRBD2; V: TRBV19; CDR3: CASRQLAGGYNEQFF; DNA: TGTGCCAGTAGGCAACTAGCGGGGGGGTACAATGAGCAGTTCTTC
size: few; J: TRBJ1-1; D: TRBD1; V: TRBV5-1; CDR3: CASTLDRANTEAFF; DNA: TGCGCCAGCACATTGGACAGGGCGAACACTGAAGCTTTCTTT
size: few; J: TRBJ1-2; D: TRBD1; V: TRBV10-3; CDR3: CAISEIPGGQGESGYTF; DNA: TGTGCCATCAGTGAAATTCCCGGGGGACAGGGCGAAAGTGGCTACACCTTC
size: .; J: TRBJ1-6; D: TRBD1; V: TRBV10-1; CDR3: CASSESRGLSPLHF; DNA: TGCGCCAGCAGTGAGTCGAGGGGGCTGTCACCCCTCCACTTT
size: .; J: TRBJ2-1; D: TRBD2; V: TRBV7-2; CDR3: CASSLELAGGHEQFF; DNA: TGTGCCAGCAGCTTAGAACTAGCGGGGGGGCATGAGCAGTTCTTC
size: many; J: TRBJ2-1; D: TRBD2; V: TRBV12-3/TRBV12-4; CDR3: CASLAGGLTYNEQFF; DNA: TGTGCCAGTCTAGCGGGGGGCCTAACCTACAATGAGCAGTTCTTC
size: few; J: TRBJ1-1; D: .; V: TRBV18; CDR3: CASSPYQGTEAFF; DNA: TGTGCCAGCTCACCGTACCAGGGAACTGAAGCTTTCTTT
size: medium-sized; J: TRBJ2-3; D: .; V: TRBV10-3; CDR3: CAISDPGTPSTDTQYF; DNA: TGTGCCATCAGTGATCCCGGGACCCCTAGCACAGATACGCAGTATTTT
size: many; J: TRBJ2-7; D: .; V: TRBV18; CDR3: CASSLRDGSYEQYF; DNA: TGTGCCAGCTCCCTCCGGGACGGGTCCTACGAGCAGTACTTC
size: few; J: TRBJ2-5; D: .; V: TRBV20-1; CDR3: CSARAWNQETQYF; DNA: TGCAGTGCTAGAGCTTGGAACCAAGAGACCCAGTACTTC
size: many; J: TRBJ2-5; D: .; V: TRBV7-3; CDR3: CASSPGPQETQYF; DNA: TGTGCCAGCAGCCCGGGACCACAAGAGACCCAGTACTTC
size: many; J: TRBJ2-7; D: .; V: TRBV12-5; CDR3: CASVLGHSYEQYF; DNA: TGTGCTAGTGTTTTGGGCCACAGCTACGAGCAGTACTTC
size: .; J: TRBJ1-1; D: .; V: TRBV10-2; CDR3: CASWAVMNTEAFF; DNA: TGCGCCAGCTGGGCAGTTATGAACACTGAAGCTTTCTTT
size: few; J: TRBJ1-2; D: .; V: TRBV20-1; CDR3: CSAISGAAACF; DNA: TGCAGTGCTATCTCTGGCGCGGCCGCATGCTTC
size: .; J: TRBJ2-7; D: .; V: TRBV7-6; CDR3: CASSLKNGGGAEQYF; DNA: TGTGCCAGCAGCTTAAAGAACGGAGGGGGCGCGGAGCAGTACTTC
size: many; J: TRBJ2-7; D: TRBD2; V: TRBV4-1; CDR3: CASSLGLAGAPYEQYF; DNA: TGCGCCAGCAGCCTCGGACTAGCGGGGGCCCCATACGAGCAGTACTTC
size: many; J: TRBJ2-1; D: TRBD1; V: TRBV7-7; CDR3: CASSPDRGPYNEQFF; DNA: TGTGCCAGCAGCCCGGACAGGGGCCCCTACAATGAGCAGTTCTTC
size: .; J: TRBJ2-1; D: TRBD1; V: TRBV5-1; CDR3: CASSFPRTGGVSNEQFF; DNA: TGCGCCAGCAGCTTTCCTCGTACAGGGGGCGTTTCGAATGAGCAGTTCTTC
size: .; J: TRBJ2-2; D: TRBD1; V: TRBV7-6; CDR3: CASSLAGQYTGELFF; DNA: TGTGCCAGCAGCTTAGCGGGACAGTACACCGGGGAGCTGTTTTTT
size: .; J: TRBJ2-6; D: TRBD1; V: TRBV19; CDR3: CASSPDRGTGANVLTF; DNA: TGTGCCAGTAGCCCGGACAGGGGTACTGGGGCCAACGTCCTGACTTTC
size: many; J: TRBJ2-6; D: .; V: TRBV6-5; CDR3: CASSYSGANVLTF; DNA: TGTGCCAGCAGTTACTCTGGGGCCAACGTCCTGACTTTC
size: few; J: TRBJ2-3; D: TRBD1; V: TRBV5-1; CDR3: CASSSGTGVNTQYF; DNA: TGCGCCAGCAGCTCCGGGACAGGGGTAAATACGCAGTATTTT